The 20 T cell receptor beta chains below all came from one sample that was sequenced in a study of spatial heterogeneity in lung cancer. Time point specified: blood at routine non-recurrence follow-up after resection. MiXCR, run by TCRdb on the 5' RACE reads, gives a single entry per CDR3 protein. The sample has approximately 10,000 distinct CDR3 sequences; about a fifth are singletons. The sample consisted of PBMCs, taken at follow-up. These receptors came from a male donor with early-stage non-small cell lung cancer.

This clonotype was seen just once. This rearrangement joins TRBV19 to TRBJ2-1, with D unclear. The CDR3 contains 15 residues. Germline values: CDR1 LNHDA, CDR2 SQIVND (reference sequence). Trimming took 0 bases from V and 5 from J, leaving 11 bases between them. CDR3 nucleotides: TGTGCCAGTAGTATAGACTCCGGTCCTCACAATGAGCAGTTCTTC. It codes for CASSIDSGPHNEQFF.

The chain recombines TRBV28 with TRBJ2-5; D gene uncertain. Between the trimmed V and J ends, which lost 3 bases and 4 bases, there was a span of 12 bases. CDR3 length: 14 residues. The germline V gene encodes CDR1 MDHEN and CDR2 SYDVKM. In DNA, the CDR3 is TGTGCCAGCAGTTTTGGGCACAGCACAGAGACCCAGTACTTC. Amino acid sequence: CASSFGHSTETQYF.

This clonotype appeared a few times. The chain is built from TRBV4-3 and TRBJ1-5; D not resolved. The CDR3 sequence is 16 residues long. Germline V gene data show CDR1 as LGHNA and CDR2 as YSLEER. Trimming removed 0 bases from V and 3 bases from J, with 12 bases in between. CDR3 in amino acids: CASSQEISDSNQPQHF. The CDR3 bases are TGCGCCAGCAGCCAAGAAATTTCGGACTCCAATCAGCCCCAGCATTTT.

This chain links TRBV20-1 with TRBJ2-3; 8 nucleotides agree with TRBD2. Germline assignment: CDR1 DFQATT and CDR2 SNEGSKA (reference sequence). Trimming removed 5 bases from V and 6 bases from J; junction bases left unmatched: 13. The CDR3 is 15 residues long. DNA of the CDR3: TGCAGTGCTCGAACCATACAGGGACTAGTGGATACGCAGTATTTT. Translating gives CSARTIQGLVDTQYF.

The J gene is TRBJ2-1, the V gene TRBV7-6; TRBD2 matches at 7 bases. Germline values: CDR1 SGHVS, CDR2 FNYEAQ. This CDR3 is built from 15 residues. The V gene end was trimmed by 3 bases and the J gene end by 4 bases; junction bases not matched to a gene: 6. CDR3: CASSFASGTYNEQFF. CDR3 sequence (DNA): TGTGCCAGCAGCTTTGCTAGCGGCACTTACAATGAGCAGTTCTTC.

A few counts support this clonotype. The chain recombines TRBV9 with TRBJ1-2; D unresolved. The CDR3 is 14 residues long. Germline V lookup: CDR1 SGDLS, CDR2 YYNGEE. The V gene lost 2 bases and the J gene lost 4 bases, with 12 bases spanning the gap. The CDR3, as DNA: TGTGCCAGCAGCGTTAGTTCAGGTTTCTATGGCTACACCTTC. This codes for CASSVSSGFYGYTF.

This clonotype was detected only a few times. V is TRBV6-6 and J is TRBJ2-7; tentative D call: TRBD2 (6 bases). Trimming stripped 0 bases from V and 3 bases from J, with 12 bases between. The CDR3 is made up of 15 amino acids. The germline gives CDR1 MNHNY, CDR2 SVGAGI (reference sequence). The CDR3 protein is CASSYSIAGSYEQYF. CDR3 in DNA: TGTGCCAGCAGTTACTCGATTGCCGGGAGCTACGAGCAGTACTTC.

This rearrangement joins TRBV5-4 to TRBJ2-5; 7 bases are shared with TRBD2. Losses at the gene ends were 9 bases for V and 5 bases for J; bases not matched to a gene: 13. CDR1 SGHNT and CDR2 YYREEE come from the germline V gene (reference sequence). This CDR3 comprises 14 residues. Here the CDR3 DNA reads TGTGCCAACACCTCCGCCCCCGGGGGGGAGACCCAGTACTTC. It translates to CANTSAPGGETQYF.

This clonotype is classed as medium-sized. The CDR3 loop is CASSSSDRDLGPQHF. As DNA, the CDR3 is TGTGCCAGCAGCAGTTCGGACAGGGACCTCGGGCCCCAGCATTTT. V and J are TRBV27 and TRBJ1-5; 8 nucleotides match TRBD1. With 6 bases clipped from V and 9 bases from J, the junction kept 13 bases outside the gene matches. Germline V CDR1 and CDR2: MNHEY, SMNVEV (reference sequence). There are 15 residues in the CDR3.

This clonotype was seen ten or more times. The chain uses TRBV28 and TRBJ2-4; D ambiguous. Germline CDR1 reads MDHEN; CDR2 reads SYDVKM. The V and J ends lost 6 bases and 2 bases respectively, with 11 bases between them. The CDR3 is 14 amino acids. The CDR3 DNA follows: TGTGCCAGCAGCGCCGCCCGCCCCAAAAACATTCAGTACTTC. This codes for CASSAARPKNIQYF.

V is TRBV10-3 and J is TRBJ2-1, with TRBD1 matching over 7 bases. This CDR3 comprises 17 residues. V lost 3 bases to trimming and J lost 0 bases; unmatched junction nucleotides: 8. From germline, CDR1 is ENHRY and CDR2 SYGVKD. The chain's CDR3 is CAISDPRRGSSYNEQFF. The DNA of the CDR3 is TGTGCCATCAGTGATCCCCGCAGGGGGTCCTCCTACAATGAGCAGTTCTTC.

In its sample, this clonotype ranks as medium-sized. The junction departs from the called germline gene at one end, perhaps through a read error. The chain couples TRBV11-1 to TRBJ2-1, with TRBD2 identical over 11 bases. The CDR3 is 13 residues long. The V gene's germline CDR1 is SGHAT and CDR2 FQDESV (reference sequence). The CDR3 nucleotides read TGTGCCAGCAGGTTAGCGGGGGGGAATGAGCAGTTCTTC. Its translation: CASRLAGGNEQFF.

This clonotype was counted many times. V is TRBV4-2 and J is TRBJ2-3, with no clear D. Germline CDR1 and CDR2: LGHNA and YNFKEQ. The germline V and J ends were trimmed by 0 bases and 6 bases, with 10 bases remaining between them. This CDR3 comprises 14 residues. CDR3 sequence reads: CASSQELAADTQYF. CDR3 bases: TGTGCCAGCAGCCAAGAGTTAGCAGCGGATACGCAGTATTTT.

This clonotype is classed as medium-sized (0.01 to 0.1%). The chain employs TRBV7-9 and TRBJ1-2; D not resolved. This CDR3 has 17 amino acids. V lost 9 bases, J lost 4 bases, and 27 bases lay in between. The germline V gene has CDR1 SEHNR and CDR2 FQNEAQ (reference sequence). The CDR3 loop reads CASSALMRMRSSYGYTF. CDR3 nucleotides: TGTGCCAGTTCGGCATTGATGAGAATGAGATCTTCCTATGGCTACACCTTC.

This clonotype has ten or more counts. V gene TRBV7-2 combines with J gene TRBJ2-3; unclear D gene. Trimming took 5 bases from V and 1 from J, leaving 13 bases between them. Germline CDR1 reads SGHTA; CDR2 reads FQGNSA. CDR3 length equals 15 residues. In DNA form, the CDR3 reads TGTGCCAGCAGCAATTGGATTGGCGGCACAGATACGCAGTATTTT. This sequence encodes CASSNWIGGTDTQYF.

This clonotype was recorded many times. This sequence joins TRBV5-1 and TRBJ2-7; 11 nucleotides line up with TRBD2. The CDR3 spans 16 residues. CDR1 and CDR2 (germline): SGHRS, YFSETQ. Unmatched junction bases numbered 7, after V lost 0 bases and J lost 5 bases. CDR3 loop: CASSLGTSGGGDEQYF. The CDR3 coding sequence is TGCGCCAGCAGCTTGGGTACTAGCGGGGGAGGAGACGAGCAGTACTTC.

This clonotype is labeled as medium-sized. This chain connects TRBV4-1 to TRBJ2-3; TRBD2 might be the D (5 bases). CDR3 size: 15 residues. In germline, CDR1 is MGHRA, CDR2 YSYEKL. V lost 6 bases, J lost 4 bases, and 17 bases lay in between. The CDR3 protein is CASSYTGMMADTQYF. For the CDR3, the DNA is TGCGCCAGCAGTTATACCGGGATGATGGCAGATACGCAGTATTTT.

The chain carries TRBV29-1 and TRBJ2-1, with TRBD1 matching 9 bases. There are 13 residues in the CDR3. Germline trimming cut 4 bases from V and 9 bases from J; bases unmatched to any gene: 7. CDR1 and CDR2 (germline): SQVTM, ANQGSEA. CDR3 DNA: TGCAGCGTTGGTGGACAGGGGTCGTCTGAGCAGTTCTTC. Its translation is CSVGGQGSSEQFF.

This clonotype was counted between two and nine times. This chain joins TRBV10-3 and TRBJ2-3; 12 bases map to TRBD2. The germline gives CDR1 ENHRY, CDR2 SYGVKD. V was clipped by 5 bases and J by 2 bases; unmatched bases: 2. The CDR3 is 15 amino acids. CDR3 in DNA: TGTGCCATCAGTCCTAGCGGGGGGGACACAGATACGCAGTATTTT. Its protein is CAISPSGGDTDTQYF.

This clonotype was counted many times. The chain joins TRBV7-8 to TRBJ2-1, with 9 bases lining up with TRBD2. Trimming at V came to 5 bases and at J to 9 bases, leaving 11 bases not matched to a gene. CDR1 SGHVS and CDR2 FQNEAQ come from the germline V gene. The length of the CDR3 is 15 residues. CDR3 protein: CASSVAGGTVGEQFF. The CDR3 bases are TGTGCCAGCAGCGTCGCGGGGGGGACGGTCGGTGAGCAGTTCTTC.